This entry lists 30 T cell receptor beta chains sequenced from one sample in a study of T-cell memory formation after mild COVID-19. TCRdb reprocessed the 5' RACE reads with MiXCR, giving one entry per CDR3 protein. This table has 430,000 or so distinct CDR3 sequences, roughly 23% appearing once. Input material: PBMCs or a T cell subset sorted from them (not recorded which). These receptors were obtained from an adult woman who had mild COVID-19 (a few samples of this study predate the infection). Cell type and time point are not known.

The chain recombines TRBV20-1 with TRBJ2-5; 12 nucleotides align to TRBD2. Losses at the gene ends were 6 bases for V and 1 base for J; bases not matched to a gene: 6. From germline, CDR1 is DFQATT and CDR2 SNEGSKA (reference sequence). The CDR3 has 15 residues. CDR3 loop: CSARLAGAPQETQYF. CDR3 nucleotides: TGCAGTGCGAGACTAGCGGGAGCGCCCCAAGAGACCCAGTACTTC.

The CDR3 spells CASSPDDEDLSSGANVLTF. The CDR3 nucleotides read TGTGCCAGCAGTCCAGACGACGAGGACCTGAGCTCTGGGGCCAACGTCCTGACTTTC. The rearrangement uses TRBV6-5 and TRBJ2-6; D uncertain. Germline V gene sequence: CDR1 MNHEY, CDR2 SVGAGI. The CDR3 is 19 residues long. Deletions cut 5 bases from V and 0 bases from J, with 20 bases between.

This clonotype was picked up a small number of times. The chain couples TRBV11-2 to TRBJ2-7; D remains ambiguous. Trimming took off 2 bases at V and 3 bases at J, with 11 bases between the two ends. Germline CDR1 reads SGHAT; CDR2 reads FQNNGV. This CDR3 has 14 amino acids. CDR3 sequence: CASSLSVDFYEQYF. The CDR3, as DNA: TGTGCCAGCAGCTTATCGGTCGACTTCTACGAGCAGTACTTC.

On this clonotype itself: In this CDR3 the conserved last residue, phenylalanine or tryptophan, is missing, so a read error is likely. The V gene is TRBV9, the J gene TRBJ2-5; TRBD2 might be the D (5 bases). With 4 bases removed from V and 7 bases from J, the gap between germline ends came to 14 bases. The germline gives CDR1 SGDLS, CDR2 YYNGEE. CDR3 length: 13 residues. The CDR3 loop reads CASSLGIYATQYL. In nucleotides, the CDR3 is TGTGCCAGCAGCCTCGGGATATACGCGACCCAGTACTTA.

J is TRBJ2-1 and V is TRBV27; D is perhaps TRBD2 (6 bases). Deletions cut 2 bases from V and 0 bases from J, with 8 bases between. CDR1 and CDR2 (germline): MNHEY, SMNVEV (reference sequence). The CDR3 is made up of 15 amino acids. The CDR3 spells CASSLSGFSYNEQFF. DNA of the CDR3: TGTGCCAGCAGTTTAAGCGGGTTCTCCTACAATGAGCAGTTCTTC.

V is TRBV7-2 and J is TRBJ2-7; 8 positions match TRBD1. This CDR3 region has 14 residues. Germline-derived CDR1 and CDR2 are SGHTA and FQGNSA. Trimming took 5 bases from V and 4 from J; bases not matched to a gene: 7. CDR3 sequence (DNA): TGTGCCAGCAGCCCCTGGACAGGGACGTACGAGCAGTACTTC. This gives the protein CASSPWTGTYEQYF.

The V gene is TRBV7-2, the J gene TRBJ2-5; 9 bases match TRBD2. Near its end, the DNA agrees better with TRBJ2-1, so the J call may be wrong. CDR1 and CDR2 from the germline V gene are SGHTA and FQGNSA. CDR3 length: 16 amino acids. The CDR3 sequence is CASSPSLAGGLHEQFF. The CDR3 bases are TGTGCCAGCAGCCCATCTCTCGCGGGGGGGCTCCATGAGCAGTTCTTC.

This clonotype has a single count. V and J are TRBV13 and TRBJ2-6; D remains unclear. The CDR3 sequence is 16 residues long. V was pared by 1 base and J by 2 bases, with 9 bases between. Germline CDR1 and CDR2: PRHDT and FYEKMQ (reference sequence). CDR3 bases: TGTGCCAGCAGCTTAGATAGCCCTCCTGGGGCCAACGTCCTGACTTTC. This encodes CASSLDSPPGANVLTF.

V is TRBV19 and J is TRBJ2-3, with TRBD2 as a possible D gene (6 bases). Germline CDR1 LNHDA, CDR2 SQIVND (reference sequence). The CDR3 is made up of 15 amino acids. Trimming left V 7 bases short and J 5 bases short, with 19 bases between. The CDR3 DNA reads TGTGCCAGTACCTCGGGGGTCCTTGGGAAAGATACGCAGTATTTT. It codes for CASTSGVLGKDTQYF.

This clonotype was picked up many times. The rearrangement joins TRBV12-3 or TRBV12-4 to TRBJ2-2; D remains unclear. The V gene lost 6 bases and the J gene lost 2 bases, with 7 bases spanning the gap. This CDR3 is built from 13 residues. DNA of the CDR3: TGTGCCAGCAGCCCCGATAACACCGGGGAGCTGTTTTTT. This gives the protein CASSPDNTGELFF.

This clonotype has a handful of counts. This chain links TRBV4-2 with TRBJ1-4; D is perhaps TRBD1 (6 bases). V was cut by 1 base and J by 4 bases, with 13 bases left in between. The CDR3 length is 16 residues. CDR1 and CDR2 from the germline V gene are LGHNA and YNFKEQ. The CDR3 bases are TGTGCCAGCAGCCAAGCCGATCAGGGGAATAATGAAAAACTGTTTTTT. It translates to CASSQADQGNNEKLFF.

The chain has TRBV7-9 and TRBJ1-1; 10 nucleotides align to TRBD1. This CDR3 region has 19 residues. Germline CDR1 is SEHNR and CDR2 is FQNEAQ (reference sequence). Trimming cost V 5 bases and J 1 base; bases outside gene matches: 16. The CDR3 region is CASSPSGATGGIGNTEAFF. CDR3 bases: TGTGCCAGCAGCCCCTCGGGGGCGACAGGGGGCATAGGGAACACTGAAGCTTTCTTT. Full variable domain (missing parts from reference TRBV7-9 and TRBJ1-1): DTGVSQNPRHKITKRGQNVTFRCDPISEHNRLYWYRQTLGQGPEFLTYFQNEAQLEKSRLLSDRFSAERPKGSFSTLEIQRTEQGDSAMYLCASSPSGATGGIGNTEAFFGQGTRLTVV.

Remarks on this clonotype: A read error is likely, as this CDR3 ends without the conserved phenylalanine or tryptophan. No DNA is shown, since the ends of the CDR3 on it are uncertain; the CDR3 is the one TCRdb lists. The rearrangement links TRBV24-1 to TRBJ2-7; whether TRBD1, the table's D call, matches the DNA was not checked. Germline V gene lookup returns CDR1 KGHDR and CDR2 SFDVKD. Including both end residues, the CDR3 is 11 amino acids long. The CDR3 loop is CATSDWGTRLL.

This sequence joins TRBV12-3 or TRBV12-4 and TRBJ2-3; D call uncertain. CDR3 length: 15 amino acids. Trimming took off 1 base at V and 2 bases at J, with 10 bases between the two ends. CDR3 in DNA: TGTGCCAGCAGTTTAGTCACTCTCGTCACAGATACGCAGTATTTT. It translates to CASSLVTLVTDTQYF.

The V and J genes are TRBV7-8 and TRBJ2-1, with TRBD2 identical over 9 bases. V gave up 4 bases and J gave up 9 bases; unmatched junction bases: 10. The germline CDR1 and CDR2 sequences are SGHVS and FQNEAQ. CDR3 length equals 15 residues. CDR3 protein: CASSSRGGGASEQFF. DNA for the CDR3: TGTGCCAGCAGCTCAAGGGGCGGGGGGGCCTCTGAGCAGTTCTTC. Complete variable domain (other parts from reference TRBV7-8 and TRBJ2-1): GAGVSQSPRYKVAKRGQDVALRCDPISGHVSLFWYQQALGQGPEFLTYFQNEAQLDKSGLPSDRFFAERPEGSVSTLKIQRTQQEDSAVYLCASSSRGGGASEQFFGPGTRLTVL.

The V and J genes are TRBV5-1 and TRBJ2-1; 9 bases are shared with TRBD2. This CDR3 spans 15 amino acids. Germline V lookup: CDR1 SGHRS, CDR2 YFSETQ. J lost 9 bases, V lost 3 bases, and 10 bases had no gene match. The CDR3 loop reads CASSYQRGDFGEQFF. For the CDR3, the DNA is TGCGCCAGCAGCTATCAGCGGGGGGATTTCGGTGAGCAGTTCTTC. Drawing the rest from reference TRBV5-1 and TRBJ2-1, the complete variable domain is KAGVTQTPRYLIKTRGQQVTLSCSPISGHRSVSWYQQTPGQGLQFLFEYFSETQRNKGNFPGRFSGRQFSNSRSEMNVSTLELGDSALYLCASSYQRGDFGEQFFGPGTRLTVL.

This clonotype was observed a few times. The V and J genes are TRBV4-2 and TRBJ2-5; perhaps TRBD2 as D (6 bases). The V end was cut by 4 bases, the J end by 5 bases, with 17 bases between. From germline, CDR1 is LGHNA and CDR2 YNFKEQ. The CDR3 has 15 amino acids. CDR3 protein: CASSPGNGRGETQYF. CDR3 sequence (DNA): TGTGCCAGCAGCCCTGGGAACGGCCGGGGGGAGACCCAGTACTTC.

The V and J genes are TRBV18 and TRBJ2-7; D gene ambiguous. The CDR3 runs to 14 residues. V was shortened by 5 bases and J by 5 bases, with 16 bases between the two germline ends. The germline gives CDR1 KGHSH, CDR2 LQKENI. This CDR3 is CASSATAPVDEQYF. For the CDR3, the DNA is TGTGCCAGCTCAGCTACAGCGCCCGTGGACGAGCAGTACTTC.

This chain uses TRBV19 with TRBJ1-2; a weak D match, TRBD1 (5 bases). Per germline, CDR1 LNHDA and CDR2 SQIVND (reference sequence). Trimming stripped 7 bases from V and 4 bases from J, with 25 bases between. The CDR3 has 17 residues. The CDR3 spells CASTLVSQVGITYGYTF. In nucleotides, the CDR3 is TGTGCCAGTACCCTAGTCTCACAGGTCGGAATTACCTATGGCTACACCTTC.

This clonotype was seen a few times. CDR3 sequence (DNA): TGTGCCAGCAGCCACAGCCCGGACCGGAGAGAGACCCAGTACTTC. Translating gives CASSHSPDRRETQYF. The rearrangement joins TRBV7-9 to TRBJ2-5; D is uncertain. V was clipped by 5 bases and J by 4 bases, with 17 bases between them. The V gene's germline CDR1 is SEHNR and CDR2 FQNEAQ (reference sequence). The CDR3 totals 15 residues.

This chain connects TRBV5-1 to TRBJ2-7; 9 bases line up with TRBD2. V trimming: 3 bases; J trimming: 2 bases; junction bases outside the gene matches: 6. Germline V gene data show CDR1 as SGHRS and CDR2 as YFSETQ. This CDR3 region has 15 residues. CDR3 residues: CASSSGLANAYEQYF. In DNA, the CDR3 is TGCGCCAGCAGCTCAGGACTAGCGAACGCCTACGAGCAGTACTTC.

The chain couples TRBV5-8 to TRBJ2-6; D possibly uses TRBD1 or TRBD2 (5 bases each). Trimming stripped 2 bases from V and 0 bases from J, with 21 bases between. The CDR3 runs 20 residues. CDR1 is SGHTS and CDR2 is YDEGEE in the germline V gene. The CDR3 is CASSFLGTRIPHSGANVLTF. The DNA of the CDR3 is TGTGCCAGCAGCTTCCTCGGGACCCGAATCCCCCACTCTGGGGCCAACGTCCTGACTTTC.

This CDR3 reads CASSYSYRETDTQYF. CDR3 coding DNA: TGTGCCAGCAGTTACTCATATCGGGAAACAGATACGCAGTATTTT. The genes are TRBV6-6 and TRBJ2-3; D is perhaps TRBD2 (5 bases). V dropped 0 bases and J dropped 3 bases, with 10 bases sitting between them. This CDR3 comprises 15 residues. The germline V gene encodes CDR1 MNHNY and CDR2 SVGAGI (reference sequence).

The rearrangement joins TRBV20-1 to TRBJ1-2; D is unclear. The CDR3 is 13 residues long. V was trimmed by 6 bases and J by 3 bases, leaving 14 bases between them. The germline CDR1 and CDR2 sequences are DFQATT and SNEGSKA (reference sequence). CDR3 residues: CSARKEVDYGYTF. The CDR3 DNA reads as TGCAGTGCCAGGAAGGAGGTGGACTATGGCTACACCTTC.

In this sample, this clonotype turned up a few times. CDR3 sequence reads: CASSLGAGSGANVLTF. The CDR3 nucleotides are TGCGCCAGCAGCTTGGGTGCGGGCTCCGGGGCCAACGTCCTGACTTTC. V is TRBV5-1 and J is TRBJ2-6; D may be TRBD2 (5 bases). CDR3 length: 16 amino acids. V shed 0 bases and J shed 4 bases, with 11 bases lying between them. Germline CDR1 is SGHRS and CDR2 is YFSETQ.

The V call is TRBV28, the J call TRBJ2-4; D not certain. The CDR3 totals 14 residues. Germline V lookup: CDR1 MDHEN, CDR2 SYDVKM. Trimming cost V 8 bases and J 0 bases, with 11 bases left between them. CDR3 residues: CASGYGLAKNIQYF. CDR3 bases: TGTGCCAGCGGATACGGTTTAGCCAAAAACATTCAGTACTTC.

The chain combines TRBV12-3 or TRBV12-4 with TRBJ2-1; a possible D gene is TRBD2 (6 bases). V was pared by 2 bases and J by 5 bases, with 10 bases between. The CDR3 is 14 residues long. The CDR3 nucleotides are TGTGCCAGCAGTTTAAAGGGACTTAACAATGAGCAGTTCTTC. It specifies CASSLKGLNNEQFF.

This chain connects TRBV5-1 to TRBJ2-2; possibly TRBD1 or TRBD2 for D (5 bases each). The CDR3 is 14 amino acids. The V end lost 1 base, the J end lost 6 bases, and 10 bases lay between the germline ends. Germline CDR1 SGHRS, CDR2 YFSETQ. The CDR3 region is CASSLPEGSGELFF. The CDR3 coding sequence is TGCGCCAGCAGCTTGCCCGAGGGGTCCGGGGAGCTGTTTTTT.

This clonotype was counted a few times. The chain joins TRBV7-9 to TRBJ2-1, with TRBD2 matching 9 bases. This CDR3 has 16 residues. J lost 9 bases, V lost 0 bases, and 9 bases had no gene match. The germline V gene encodes CDR1 SEHNR and CDR2 FQNEAQ (reference sequence). The CDR3 nucleotides are TGTGCCAGCAGCTTAGCGGGCGGGAGGGCCCGAGGTGAGCAGTTCTTC. This encodes CASSLAGGRARGEQFF.

This clonotype was observed a few times. V usage is TRBV12-3 or TRBV12-4 and J usage is TRBJ2-4, with D perhaps TRBD1 (6 bases). The germline V and J ends were trimmed by 3 bases and 6 bases, with 15 bases remaining between them. The CDR3 loop spans 15 amino acids. The CDR3, as DNA: TGTGCCAGCAGTTTCCTAATAGGACAGCGAAACATTCAGTACTTC. This translates into CASSFLIGQRNIQYF.